This is a list of T cell receptor beta chains from one sample in a study of blood T cell repertoires in COVID-19. The repertoire was sequenced with immunoSEQ multiplex PCR; TCRdb's copy has only in-frame clones and lacks some. The sample gives about 140,000 clones, under 90% of which show up once; 3.5% is in the top ten. Sequenced sample: peripheral blood. These receptors were obtained from a man in his 70s who had recovered from COVID-19. CDR3s include the opening cysteine and the closing phenylalanine or tryptophan. The D gene is left open where the match is weak. Clone sizes are given selectively: once, few, many, or a class where the clone is expanded.

CDR3 DNA: TGCGCCAGCAGCTTTGGACAGTCGAACACTGAAGCTTTCTTT
CDR3 protein: CASSFGQSNTEAFF
clone size: .
CDR3 length: 14
J gene: TRBJ1-1
V gene: TRBV5-1
D gene: .

CDR3 DNA: TGCGCCAGCAGCTCGACCCCGGGACTAGCGGGAGGGCCCACCGGGGAGCTGTTTTTT
CDR3 protein: CASSSTPGLAGGPTGELFF
clone size: .
CDR3 length: 19
J gene: TRBJ2-2
V gene: TRBV5-1
D gene: TRBD2

CDR3 DNA: TGCGCCAGCACCTCCCTCGGAGGCAGAGGTGAAAAACTGTTTTTT
CDR3 protein: CASTSLGGRGEKLFF
clone size: .
CDR3 length: 15
J gene: TRBJ1-4
V gene: TRBV5-1
D gene: .

CDR3 DNA: TGTGCCAGCAGTTTTTACCAAGACTACTCCCAAGAGACCCAGTACTTC
CDR3 protein: CASSFYQDYSQETQYF
clone size: .
CDR3 length: 16
J gene: TRBJ2-5
V gene: TRBV6-2/TRBV6-3
D gene: .

CDR3 DNA: TGTGCCAGCAGTGACACAGGGGGACAAGAGACCCAGTACTTC
CDR3 protein: CASSDTGGQETQYF
clone size: .
CDR3 length: 14
J gene: TRBJ2-5
V gene: TRBV6-1
D gene: TRBD1

CDR3 DNA: TGTGCCAGCAGTTTTACAGGGCGCAATGAGCAGTTCTTC
CDR3 protein: CASSFTGRNEQFF
clone size: .
CDR3 length: 13
J gene: TRBJ2-1
V gene: TRBV27
D gene: .

CDR3 DNA: TGTGCCAGCAGCTTCCTAGCGGGGATTTCAGATGAGCAGTTCTTC
CDR3 protein: CASSFLAGISDEQFF
clone size: .
CDR3 length: 15
J gene: TRBJ2-1
V gene: TRBV7-2
D gene: TRBD2

CDR3 DNA: TGTGCCAGCAGCTTAGCTTACACCGGGGAGCTGTTTTTT
CDR3 protein: CASSLAYTGELFF
clone size: .
CDR3 length: 13
J gene: TRBJ2-2
V gene: TRBV11-2
D gene: .

CDR3 DNA: TGTGCCAGCAGTAACAGGGGGCTGGAGCAGTACTTC
CDR3 protein: CASSNRGLEQYF
clone size: .
CDR3 length: 12
J gene: TRBJ2-7
V gene: TRBV12-3/TRBV12-4
D gene: TRBD1

CDR3 DNA: TGCGCCAGCAGCCAAGATCGAGTCTACGAGCAGTACTTC
CDR3 protein: CASSQDRVYEQYF
clone size: .
CDR3 length: 13
J gene: TRBJ2-7
V gene: TRBV4-3
D gene: .

CDR3 DNA: TGTGCCAGCAGTTCGGGACAGGCCTACTCCTACGAGCAGTACTTC
CDR3 protein: CASSSGQAYSYEQYF
clone size: .
CDR3 length: 15
J gene: TRBJ2-7
V gene: TRBV28
D gene: TRBD1

CDR3 DNA: TGTGCCAGCAGCCACGGACAGTTCCATCAGCCCCAGCATTTT
CDR3 protein: CASSHGQFHQPQHF
clone size: .
CDR3 length: 14
J gene: TRBJ1-5
V gene: TRBV11-2
D gene: .

CDR3 DNA: TGTGCCAGCAGCTCGGGGAGGAACACTGAAGCTTTCTTT
CDR3 protein: CASSSGRNTEAFF
clone size: .
CDR3 length: 13
J gene: TRBJ1-1
V gene: TRBV5-6
D gene: .

CDR3 DNA: TGTGCCAGCAGCTGGGGGGATGAGCAGTTCTTC
CDR3 protein: CASSWGDEQFF
clone size: .
CDR3 length: 11
J gene: TRBJ2-1
V gene: TRBV11-3
D gene: .

CDR3 DNA: TGTGCCAGCAGTTACCGCGGGACAGTCAACACTGAAGCTTTCTTT
CDR3 protein: CASSYRGTVNTEAFF
clone size: .
CDR3 length: 15
J gene: TRBJ1-1
V gene: TRBV6-4
D gene: TRBD1

CDR3 DNA: TGTGCCAGCAGTTTAGGCCCAGGGAATGAGCAGTTCTTC
CDR3 protein: CASSLGPGNEQFF
clone size: .
CDR3 length: 13
J gene: TRBJ2-1
V gene: TRBV27
D gene: .

CDR3 DNA: TGCGCCAGCAGCTTGAGCGGGACGGCCTACGAGCAGTACTTC
CDR3 protein: CASSLSGTAYEQYF
clone size: few
CDR3 length: 14
J gene: TRBJ2-7
V gene: TRBV5-1
D gene: TRBD2

CDR3 DNA: TGTGCCAGCAGCGTAGGGGGACAGGGTCTCGAGCAGTACTTC
CDR3 protein: CASSVGGQGLEQYF
clone size: .
CDR3 length: 14
J gene: TRBJ2-7
V gene: TRBV9
D gene: TRBD1

CDR3 DNA: TGTGCCAGCAGCTTAGGTCCAGCGGACTATAATTCACCCCTCCACTTT
CDR3 protein: CASSLGPADYNSPLHF
clone size: few
CDR3 length: 16
J gene: TRBJ1-6
V gene: TRBV11-2
D gene: .

CDR3 DNA: TGTGCCAGCGGCCGGGACAGGGTGAATGAGCAGTTCTTC
CDR3 protein: CASGRDRVNEQFF
clone size: .
CDR3 length: 13
J gene: TRBJ2-1
V gene: TRBV6-5
D gene: TRBD1

CDR3 DNA: TGTGCCAGCAGCTTGCCGGGGAGGAGTACAGATACGCAGTATTTT
CDR3 protein: CASSLPGRSTDTQYF
clone size: .
CDR3 length: 15
J gene: TRBJ2-3
V gene: TRBV5-4
D gene: .

CDR3 DNA: TGTGCCAGCAGCCAATACCTACGGACAGGGGAGAACGGGGGCCCTCACAATGAGCAGTTCTTC
CDR3 protein: CASSQYLRTGENGGPHNEQFF
clone size: .
CDR3 length: 21
J gene: TRBJ2-1
V gene: TRBV4-2
D gene: TRBD1

CDR3 DNA: TGTGCCAGCAGCATCCGTATTCTAGCGGGAGGTGACAATGAGCAGTTCTTC
CDR3 protein: CASSIRILAGGDNEQFF
clone size: once
CDR3 length: 17
J gene: TRBJ2-1
V gene: TRBV7-3
D gene: TRBD2

CDR3 DNA: TGTGCCAGTAGTAGCGGGAGGGCCCTCACAGATACGCAGTATTTT
CDR3 protein: CASSSGRALTDTQYF
clone size: .
CDR3 length: 15
J gene: TRBJ2-3
V gene: TRBV19
D gene: TRBD2

CDR3 DNA: TGTGCCAGCAGCTCCAGGGCCGGGACTCTACGGAGCGAGCAGTACTTC
CDR3 protein: CASSSRAGTLRSEQYF
clone size: .
CDR3 length: 16
J gene: TRBJ2-7
V gene: TRBV7-2
D gene: .

CDR3 DNA: TGTGCCAGCAGTTTACGGGGGACTGGAAACACCATATATTTT
CDR3 protein: CASSLRGTGNTIYF
clone size: .
CDR3 length: 14
J gene: TRBJ1-3
V gene: TRBV27
D gene: .

CDR3 DNA: TGTGCCAGAAGCTTGGGGGGCGGGAGGGCCGGACGAGATACGCAGTATTTT
CDR3 protein: CARSLGGGRAGRDTQYF
clone size: .
CDR3 length: 17
J gene: TRBJ2-3
V gene: TRBV5-3
D gene: TRBD2

CDR3 DNA: TGTGCCAGCAGCCTCAGTTCTCGTATGCTTAATTCACCCCTCCACTTT
CDR3 protein: CASSLSSRMLNSPLHF
clone size: .
CDR3 length: 16
J gene: TRBJ1-6
V gene: TRBV3-1/TRBV3-2
D gene: .

CDR3 DNA: TGTGCCAGTAGTATAGATTTTCCGGCAGGGGAGAATCAAGAGACCCAGTACTTC
CDR3 protein: CASSIDFPAGENQETQYF
clone size: .
CDR3 length: 18
J gene: TRBJ2-5
V gene: TRBV19
D gene: .

CDR3 DNA: TGTGCCAGCAGCCTGGCCGGGACAGCCTCCTACGAGCAGTACTTC
CDR3 protein: CASSLAGTASYEQYF
clone size: .
CDR3 length: 15
J gene: TRBJ2-7
V gene: TRBV5-4
D gene: TRBD1

CDR3 DNA: TGTGCCAGCAGCTTAGCGGGGGCTAGCGGGACCTACGAGCAGTACTTC
CDR3 protein: CASSLAGASGTYEQYF
clone size: once
CDR3 length: 16
J gene: TRBJ2-7
V gene: TRBV7-8
D gene: TRBD2

CDR3 DNA: TGCGCCAGCAGCTTGACCCCGGGACAGGGGTACGAGCAGTACTTC
CDR3 protein: CASSLTPGQGYEQYF
clone size: .
CDR3 length: 15
J gene: TRBJ2-7
V gene: TRBV5-1
D gene: TRBD1

CDR3 DNA: TGTGCCAGCAGCACGGGGGGGCAACTTAACACCGGGGAGCTGTTTTTT
CDR3 protein: CASSTGGQLNTGELFF
clone size: .
CDR3 length: 16
J gene: TRBJ2-2
V gene: TRBV5-4
D gene: TRBD2

CDR3 DNA: TGTGCCTGGAGTGATGAGCCGGAGACCCAGTACTTC
CDR3 protein: CAWSDEPETQYF
clone size: .
CDR3 length: 12
J gene: TRBJ2-5
V gene: TRBV30
D gene: .

CDR3 DNA: TGTGCCAGCTCACCGCCGTCGACAGGGGGGATCAACAATGAGCAGTTCTTC
CDR3 protein: CASSPPSTGGINNEQFF
clone size: .
CDR3 length: 17
J gene: TRBJ2-1
V gene: TRBV18
D gene: TRBD1

CDR3 DNA: TGTGCCAGCAGTTTTCAGGGGGGAGGTTTGGGAACTGAAGCTTTCTTT
CDR3 protein: CASSFQGGGLGTEAFF
clone size: few
CDR3 length: 16
J gene: TRBJ1-1
V gene: TRBV27
D gene: TRBD1

CDR3 DNA: TGCGCCAGCAGCGCGGGACTAGCGGGAAGGTATGAGCAGTTCTTC
CDR3 protein: CASSAGLAGRYEQFF
clone size: few
CDR3 length: 15
J gene: TRBJ2-1
V gene: TRBV5-1
D gene: TRBD2

CDR3 DNA: TGTGCCAGCAGTTTCGTTGGCGGAAGGAGCACCGGGGAGCTGTTTTTT
CDR3 protein: CASSFVGGRSTGELFF
clone size: few
CDR3 length: 16
J gene: TRBJ2-2
V gene: TRBV27
D gene: .

CDR3 DNA: TGTGCCAGCAGGACAGGGTCCTATGGCTACACCTTC
CDR3 protein: CASRTGSYGYTF
clone size: .
CDR3 length: 12
J gene: TRBJ1-2
V gene: TRBV6-5
D gene: TRBD1

CDR3 DNA: TGCAGCGTCGCTCCCAGCGCCCAAGAGACCCAGTACTTC
CDR3 protein: CSVAPSAQETQYF
clone size: .
CDR3 length: 13
J gene: TRBJ2-5
V gene: TRBV29-1
D gene: .

CDR3 DNA: TGCGCCAGCAGCTTGGTAGGGTACGGGGGCTACGAGCAGTACTTC
CDR3 protein: CASSLVGYGGYEQYF
clone size: once
CDR3 length: 15
J gene: TRBJ2-7
V gene: TRBV5-1
D gene: .

CDR3 DNA: TGTGCCAGCAGTTTTTTGCAGGGTGGTGAAGCTTTCTTT
CDR3 protein: CASSFLQGGEAFF
clone size: once
CDR3 length: 13
J gene: TRBJ1-1
V gene: TRBV27
D gene: .

CDR3 DNA: TGTGCCAGCAGCGTAGGACAGGGGAGCAATCAGCCCCAGCATTTT
CDR3 protein: CASSVGQGSNQPQHF
clone size: .
CDR3 length: 15
J gene: TRBJ1-5
V gene: TRBV9
D gene: TRBD1

CDR3 DNA: TGTGCCAGCAGTCCAATTCCCCAGCGAGGTTCGGGGGGCTACACCTTC
CDR3 protein: CASSPIPQRGSGGYTF
clone size: .
CDR3 length: 16
J gene: TRBJ1-2
V gene: TRBV27
D gene: .

CDR3 DNA: TGTGCCAGCAGCTTCGCGGACACAGCCGGCACAGATACGCAGTATTTT
CDR3 protein: CASSFADTAGTDTQYF
clone size: .
CDR3 length: 16
J gene: TRBJ2-3
V gene: TRBV11-2
D gene: .

CDR3 DNA: TGTGCCAGCAGAAGCCCAGGGCGGCAGGACTATGGCTACACCTTC
CDR3 protein: CASRSPGRQDYGYTF
clone size: .
CDR3 length: 15
J gene: TRBJ1-2
V gene: TRBV6-5
D gene: .

CDR3 DNA: TGTGCCAGCAGCTTAGACGGGGGGCGGTTAGGCACTGAAGCTTTCTTT
CDR3 protein: CASSLDGGRLGTEAFF
clone size: .
CDR3 length: 16
J gene: TRBJ1-1
V gene: TRBV7-9
D gene: .

CDR3 DNA: TGTGCCAGCAGCGTAGGGGGTAGCGGGAGCACAGATACGCAGTATTTT
CDR3 protein: CASSVGGSGSTDTQYF
clone size: .
CDR3 length: 16
J gene: TRBJ2-3
V gene: TRBV9
D gene: TRBD2

CDR3 DNA: TGTGCCAGCAGTTACTCTAGCGGGTACTACGAGCAGTACTTC
CDR3 protein: CASSYSSGYYEQYF
clone size: once
CDR3 length: 14
J gene: TRBJ2-7
V gene: TRBV6-2/TRBV6-3
D gene: TRBD2

CDR3 DNA: TGTGCCAGCAGCTTGGCAGGGGGGTCAGATACGCAGTATTTT
CDR3 protein: CASSLAGGSDTQYF
clone size: .
CDR3 length: 14
J gene: TRBJ2-3
V gene: TRBV5-4
D gene: .

CDR3 DNA: TGTGCCAGCAGTGAAACCCCGCGGACTGAAGCTTTCTTT
CDR3 protein: CASSETPRTEAFF
clone size: .
CDR3 length: 13
J gene: TRBJ1-1
V gene: TRBV2
D gene: .

CDR3 DNA: TGTGCCAGTAGTATATCTGTGACTAATGAAAAACTGTTTTTT
CDR3 protein: CASSISVTNEKLFF
clone size: .
CDR3 length: 14
J gene: TRBJ1-4
V gene: TRBV19
D gene: .

CDR3 DNA: TGTGCCTGGAGTACTCCCACTGAAGCTTTCTTT
CDR3 protein: CAWSTPTEAFF
clone size: .
CDR3 length: 11
J gene: TRBJ1-1
V gene: TRBV30
D gene: .

CDR3 DNA: TGTGCCAGTAGTCAAAGAGGTCTTAGGGGAGAGCAGTTCTTC
CDR3 protein: CASSQRGLRGEQFF
clone size: .
CDR3 length: 14
J gene: TRBJ2-1
V gene: TRBV19
D gene: .

CDR3 DNA: TGTGCCAGCAGTTTGCAGGGTATAGGGGAGCAGTACTTC
CDR3 protein: CASSLQGIGEQYF
clone size: .
CDR3 length: 13
J gene: TRBJ2-7
V gene: TRBV27
D gene: .

CDR3 DNA: TGCGCCAGCAGCTTGGGTTCAACTGGAATTGGGCGACCTGAAGCTTTCTTT
CDR3 protein: CASSLGSTGIGRPEAFF
clone size: .
CDR3 length: 17
J gene: TRBJ1-1
V gene: TRBV5-1
D gene: .